This T cell receptor beta chain was obtained from a study of Graves' ophthalmopathy and Graves' hyperthyroidism. This CDR3 contains 15 residues. CDR1 and CDR2 (germline): SGHTA, FQGTGA. Germline trimming cut 3 bases from V and 5 bases from J; bases unmatched to any gene: 10. Amplification of the TCR beta CDR3 regions used RNA transcripts (as template). HTBI primers primed a first-round RT-PCR, and a second-round multiplex PCR followed. Each CDR3 protein gets one entry after TCRdb re-called the multiplex PCR reads with MiXCR. There are 500,000 to 700,000 distinct CDR3 sequences in the sample; approximately 35% occur only once, and less than 4.5% lies in the top ten.

This sequence originates from an adult man with Graves' hyperthyroidism. The J gene is TRBJ2-7, the V gene TRBV7-3, with 7 bases aligning to TRBD2. Sequencing used peripheral blood or thyroid tissue (not recorded which). CDR3 nucleotides: TGTGCCAGCAGCTTCGGTGGACTAGGGGTTAACGAGCAGTACTTC. This encodes CASSFGGLGVNEQYF.